Sequencing of this T cell receptor beta chain was carried out in a study of CD4+ T cells in melanoma. Whole-study results and caveats: In melanoma, neoantigen-specific CD4+ T cells reportedly differed in differentiation state. CD8+ T cell, macrophage and B cell function reportedly correlated with neoantigen-specific CD4+ T cells.

About this clone itself: Antigen unknown.

TCRdb keeps only in-frame clones here, not all; method: immunoSEQ multiplex PCR. The sample yields around 100,000 clones, approximately 90% seen once. The germline CDR1 and CDR2 sequences are SGDLS and YYNGEE. The CDR3 runs 15 residues. J was trimmed by 5 bases and V by 1 base; bases with no gene match: 3. The TCR comes from a human donor with melanoma. Input material: peripheral blood. This chain joins TRBV9 and TRBJ2-5, with 12 bases identical to TRBD1. The CDR3 loop is CASSVRDRGHETQYF. As DNA, the CDR3 is TGTGCCAGCAGCGTAAGGGACAGGGGGCACGAGACCCAGTACTTC.